This TCR beta chain emerged from a study of blood T cell repertoires in COVID-19. Overall study context: COVID-19 samples collected from the United States, Italy and Spain covered acute and convalescent phases. The analysed material was cDNA or gDNA that came from T cells, B-cell-depleted T cells, or PBMCs.

The CDR3 is 15 amino acids. Germline CDR1 and CDR2: LGHDT and YNNKEL (reference sequence). The V gene end was trimmed by 0 bases and the J gene end by 3 bases; junction bases not matched to a gene: 3. Authors' analysis steps: Amplification of reference gene primers was used by the study to estimate nucleated cell counts. Only in-frame clones appear in the TCRdb table, and some are missing; sequencing was by immunoSEQ multiplex PCR. V and J calls and clone size come straight from that table; D and trimming were deduced from the DNA. Among some 190,000 clones listed, 75% to 90% were seen once. This clone showed up just a few times.

Sequenced material: peripheral blood. This TCR came from a man in his fifties or sixties with acute or convalescent COVID-19. V usage is TRBV3-1 (or the pseudogene TRBV3-2) and J usage is TRBJ2-3; 7 positions agree with TRBD2. In DNA form, the CDR3 reads TGTGCCAGCAGCCAAGAGTGGGGGGGTACAGATACGCAGTATTTT. Its translation: CASSQEWGGTDTQYF.